This T cell receptor (beta chain) was sequenced during a study of T-cell memory formation after mild COVID-19 (dated by TCRdb to about 2021). About the full investigation: Most TCR sequence clusters were specific to one of the two donors. Two young, previously healthy adult volunteers made up the cohort, one male and one female. Longitudinal TCRalpha and TCRbeta repertoire sequencing tracked T-cell clones expanding and contracting after mild COVID-19 in a couple of donors.

Taken from cysteine to phenylalanine, the CDR3 has 16 residues. Just the 48-base CDR3 DNA is kept, in frame starting at base 1. Trimming accounts for 2 bases at V and 3 bases at J, while the number of junction bases matched to no gene is 5. According to the germline V gene (reference sequence), CDR1 reads SEHNR and CDR2 reads FQNEAQ. PBMCs were isolated by Ficoll-Paque density gradient centrifugation. Points the paper makes about the study in general: The detection of some responding clones in pre-infection memory suggests that pre-existing cross-reactive memory T cells joined the SARS-CoV-2 response. The second-wave clones that peaked on day 37 were not confirmed to be SARS-CoV-2 specific. Contracting CD4+ clones appeared mostly in the CM and EM memory subsets, whereas CD8+ clones were enriched in EMRA. Clones that contracted from day 15 to 85 showed balanced CD4/CD8 phenotypes, whereas a second wave of clones that expanded from day 15 to 37 leaned towards CD4+. Only two mild cases were covered by the study, and larger cohorts that include severe cases with pre-infection samples were considered necessary.

The reads were generated on an Illumina NovaSeq 6000. TCRalpha and TCRbeta cDNA libraries were built by 5'RACE with constant-segment primers, adding sample barcodes and unique molecular identifiers. Trizol reagent was used to extract RNA from every sample. The libraries were amplified in two PCR steps, and the second step added a second sample barcode and Illumina TruSeq adapters. Libraries were sequenced on an Illumina NovaSeq with 2 x 150 bp paired-end reads. Turning to the authors' computational methods: With migec v1.2.7, reads were demultiplexed and then collapsed into UMI-guided consensus sequences. With mixcr v2.1.11, UMI consensuses were aligned to TRA and TRB V and J templates and assembled into clonotypes. Clonotypes were classified as expanded or contracted when called significant by both edgeR and NoisET, with noise models trained on biological replicates. For edgeR calls, the thresholds were a false discovery rate-adjusted p below 0.01 and a log2 fold-change of 1. As an exploratory analysis of dynamics, max-normalized trajectories of the 1000 most abundant clonotypes were examined by PCA with hierarchical clustering. Each responding clone was given a CD4 or CD8 phenotype based on the CD4+ and CD8+ repertoires, which had been sequenced separately. TCRdb ran its own pipeline on the public reads, namely fastp trimming at Q25 and MiXCR clone calling, and kept in-frame beta chains. Merged by CDR3 protein, the rows form single entries marked with the most common genes and DNA. It is TCRdb's table, rather than the study itself, that gives the V and J calls and clone size. The sample yields about 38,000 distinct CDR3 sequences; about an eighth were counted once. Roughly 29% of the sample is taken by the ten largest.

In this sample, this clonotype turned up many times. The antigen this receptor binds is unknown. Base qualities are not provided; no much larger clone lies one nucleotide away. The receptor chain draws on TRBV7-9 and TRBJ2-1, with 9 central nucleotides matching TRBD2. This sequence originates from a man aged 18-30 years who had mild COVID-19 (a few samples of this study predate the infection). The sample titles of this study are shuffled in the database, so cell type and time point are left out; the donor was told from shared clones. Sequencing was performed on PBMCs or a T cell subset sorted from them (not recorded which). The sequence in DNA is TGTGCCAGCAGCTTATGGCTAGCGGGGTTCTACAATGAGCAGTTCTTC. Its translation is CASSLWLAGFYNEQFF.